This T cell receptor beta chain was observed in a study of blood T cell repertoires in COVID-19. Study-level information: Sites across the United States, Italy and Spain contributed samples from acute and convalescent COVID-19. Nucleic acid was either cDNA or gDNA, and it came from T cells, B-cell-depleted T cells, or PBMCs.

How the authors handled the data: For nucleated cells, counts were estimated from reference gene primer amplification. Repertoires were generated with immunoSEQ multiplex PCR, while TCRdb's copy carries only in-frame clones and drops some. That table is the source of V, J and clone size, and D and trimming were worked out from the DNA. The table records tens of thousands of clones, 65% to 90% of them present only once. Germline lookup yields CDR1 SGHTA and CDR2 FQGTGA. V lost 4 bases and J lost 5, with 15 bases in between. The CDR3 sequence is 15 residues long. The chain joins TRBV7-3 to TRBJ2-1, with D maybe TRBD2 (5 bases). The TCR originated in a man older than 75 with active COVID-19. Material for sequencing was peripheral blood. The CDR3 region has the DNA TGTGCCAGCAGCTCCGCCGGGAAGAAAAACAATGAGCAGTTCTTC. Its translation is CASSSAGKKNNEQFF.